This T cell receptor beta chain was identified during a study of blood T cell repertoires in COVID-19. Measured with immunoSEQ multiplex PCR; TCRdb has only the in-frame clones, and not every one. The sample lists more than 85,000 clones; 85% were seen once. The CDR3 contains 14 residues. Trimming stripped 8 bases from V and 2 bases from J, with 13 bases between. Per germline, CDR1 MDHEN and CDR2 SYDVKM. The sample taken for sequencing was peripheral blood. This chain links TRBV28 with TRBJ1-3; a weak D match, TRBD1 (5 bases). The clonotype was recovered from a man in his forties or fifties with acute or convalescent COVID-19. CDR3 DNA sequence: TGTGCCAGCCTTGACAGCTATGCTGGAAACACCATATATTTT. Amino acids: CASLDSYAGNTIYF.